Below, 24 T cell receptor beta chains from the same sample are listed, as sequenced in a study of STAT5B mutations in CD4+ large granular lymphocyte leukemia. This table comes from immunoSEQ multiplex PCR, and its TCRdb copy is limited to in-frame clones, with some not included. The sample shows over 30,000 clones, roughly 80% of them seen only once. The specimen sequenced was CD4+ T cells from blood buffy coats. Receptors were obtained from a human donor in good health.

This clone showed up just a few times. The chain couples TRBV29-1 to TRBJ1-1, with D possibly being TRBD1 (5 bases). The V end lost 4 bases, the J end lost 6 bases, and 6 bases lay between the germline ends. The germline CDR1 and CDR2 sequences are SQVTM and ANQGSEA. The CDR3 sequence is 10 residues long. The CDR3 DNA follows: TGCAGCGTTGTGGGACCTGAAGCTTTCTTT. Amino acids: CSVVGPEAFF.

The V and J genes are TRBV6-1 and TRBJ2-5; D is undetermined. The CDR3 has 13 amino acids. Per germline, CDR1 MNHNS and CDR2 SASEGT. With 2 bases removed from V and 4 bases from J, the gap between germline ends came to 8 bases. This chain's CDR3 is CASSEIGGETQYF. CDR3 DNA sequence: TGTGCCAGCAGTGAAATAGGTGGAGAGACCCAGTACTTC.

The V and J genes are TRBV7-9 and TRBJ2-3; possible D gene TRBD2, 5 bases. CDR1 and CDR2 from the germline V gene are SEHNR and FQNEAQ (reference sequence). Trimming cost V 3 bases and J 0 bases, with 10 bases left between them. This CDR3 is 15 amino acids long. This CDR3 is CASSLNGVSTDTQYF. CDR3 nucleotides: TGTGCCAGCAGCTTGAACGGGGTTAGCACAGATACGCAGTATTTT. Based on the CDR3 plus reference TRBV7-9 and TRBJ2-3, the full variable domain is DTGVSQNPRHKITKRGQNVTFRCDPISEHNRLYWYRQTLGQGPEFLTYFQNEAQLEKSRLLSDRFSAERPKGSFSTLEIQRTEQGDSAMYLCASSLNGVSTDTQYFGPGTRLTVL.

The V gene is TRBV6-1, the J gene TRBJ2-7, with D hard to call. The CDR3 covers 15 residues. V was shortened by 7 bases and J by 2 bases, with 18 bases between the two germline ends. Germline V gene lookup returns CDR1 MNHNS and CDR2 SASEGT. The DNA of the CDR3 is TGTGCCAGCATCACCCAAGGGTCGATCCCCTACGAGCAGTACTTC. It translates to CASITQGSIPYEQYF.

In this sample, this clone turned up a few times. The chain links TRBV30 to TRBJ1-1; possibly TRBD1 for D (5 bases). The germline CDR1 and CDR2 sequences are GTSNPN and SVGIG (reference sequence). V lost 3 bases and J lost 8, with 13 bases in between. This CDR3 comprises 12 residues. CDR3 sequence (DNA): TGTGCCTGGAGGCGGGGGGGAATAGAAGCTTTCTTT. Residues: CAWRRGGIEAFF.

The chain combines TRBV27 with TRBJ2-1, with TRBD1 identical over 7 bases. Germline CDR1 is MNHEY and CDR2 is SMNVEV (reference sequence). The CDR3 loop spans 15 amino acids. V gave up 4 bases and J gave up 2 bases; unmatched junction bases: 5. The CDR3 nucleotides are TGTGCCAGCAGTTATTTCGGGACAGCCTACAATGAGCAGTTCTTC. It yields the protein CASSYFGTAYNEQFF.

The V call is TRBV4-3, the J call TRBJ1-2; D may be TRBD1 (5 bases). Germline V gene lookup returns CDR1 LGHNA and CDR2 YSLEER. The CDR3 is 15 amino acids. Trimming removed 2 bases at V and 0 bases at J, with 10 bases between. The CDR3 DNA reads as TGCGCCAGCAGCCAAATGACCAGGGCTAACTATGGCTACACCTTC. It yields the protein CASSQMTRANYGYTF.

J is TRBJ2-1 and V is TRBV30; TRBD2 aligns across 12 bases. Per the germline V gene, CDR1 is GTSNPN and CDR2 is SVGIG (reference sequence). V was clipped by 5 bases and J by 8 bases; unmatched bases: 13. The CDR3 contains 16 residues. DNA of the CDR3: TGTGCCTGGTCACAAGGGGGACTAGCGGGTGGCGATGAGCAGTTCTTC. Its protein product is CAWSQGGLAGGDEQFF.

This clone was found a few times. The chain combines TRBV5-4 with TRBJ1-1; D call uncertain. This CDR3 comprises 15 residues. The germline V and J ends were trimmed by 5 bases and 3 bases, with 17 bases remaining between them. The germline gives CDR1 SGHNT, CDR2 YYREEE (reference sequence). CDR3 nucleotides: TGTGCCAGCAGTTCGAGAGCGACCCCTTACACTGAAGCTTTCTTT. Its protein product is CASSSRATPYTEAFF.

The chain links TRBV6-5 to TRBJ1-2; D is perhaps TRBD1 (6 bases). V lost 10 bases and J 0 bases, leaving 15 bases between the germline ends. The CDR3 sequence is 14 residues long. Germline V gene sequence: CDR1 MNHEY, CDR2 SVGAGI. The CDR3 DNA reads TGTGCCACTTCTAGGGGGGACACTAACTATGGCTACACCTTC. Encoded protein: CATSRGDTNYGYTF.

The V gene is TRBV18, the J gene TRBJ2-3; the D is unclear. Germline V gene data show CDR1 as KGHSH and CDR2 as LQKENI. There are 16 residues in the CDR3. Trimming removed 1 base from V and 0 bases from J, with 11 bases in between. DNA for the CDR3: TGTGCCAGCTCACCACTGAAAGGGCAAAGCACAGATACGCAGTATTTT. Its translation: CASSPLKGQSTDTQYF.

The chain couples TRBV7-8 to TRBJ1-2; D is unresolved. Trimming cost V 5 bases and J 3 bases, with 19 bases left between them. This CDR3 is built from 16 residues. CDR1 and CDR2 (germline): SGHVS, FQNEAQ. CDR3 nucleotide sequence: TGTGCCAGCAGCACGTTCAGTCGGGGTGGTGACTATGGCTACACCTTC. It yields the protein CASSTFSRGGDYGYTF.

V gene TRBV30 combines with J gene TRBJ2-7; 10 bases align to TRBD1. With 2 bases clipped from V and 7 bases from J, the junction kept 11 bases outside the gene matches. CDR3 length equals 15 residues. The germline V gene encodes CDR1 GTSNPN and CDR2 SVGIG (reference sequence). The CDR3 coding sequence is TGTGCCTGGAGTAAACCGGGACAGGGGACGAATGAGCAGTACTTC. Translated, it gives CAWSKPGQGTNEQYF. Supplemented by reference TRBV30 and TRBJ2-7, the full variable domain reads SQTIHQWPATLVQPVGSPLSLECTVEGTSNPNLYWYRQAAGRGLQLLFYSVGIGQISSEVPQNLSASRPQDRQFILSSKKLLLSDSGFYLCAWSKPGQGTNEQYFGPGTRLTVT.

This clone was seen just once. The chain employs TRBV12-2 and TRBJ2-5; the DNA was not used to check the table's D call, TRBD1. TRBV12-2 is a pseudogene locus. The CDR3 has 17 amino acids. CDR3 region: CASRLALGDSIQETQYF. CDR3 coding DNA: TGTGCAAGTCGCTTAGCCCTCGGAGACAGCATACAAGAGACCCAGTACTTC.

The rearrangement links TRBV28 to TRBJ2-4, with 7 bases fitting TRBD1. Germline V CDR1 and CDR2: MDHEN, SYDVKM. The CDR3 is 16 residues long. The junction had 4 bases not matched to a gene; V was cut back by 2 bases and J by 0 bases. The CDR3 region is CASSLQGQLAKNIQYF. In nucleotides, the CDR3 is TGTGCCAGCAGTTTACAGGGACAGCTAGCCAAAAACATTCAGTACTTC.

This clone has just a few counts. The rearrangement links TRBV5-1 to TRBJ1-4, with 7 bases identical to TRBD1. Germline V gives CDR1 SGHRS, CDR2 YFSETQ. Unmatched junction bases numbered 5, after V lost 0 bases and J lost 6 bases. The CDR3 consists of 15 residues. CDR3 sequence reads: CASSLEGQPYEKLFF. The CDR3 DNA sequence: TGCGCCAGCAGCTTGGAGGGACAGCCCTATGAAAAACTGTTTTTT.

This clone showed up just a few times. The rearrangement links TRBV18 to TRBJ2-2, with D possibly being TRBD1 (6 bases). CDR1 and CDR2 (germline): KGHSH, LQKENI. This CDR3 has 16 amino acids. Between the trimmed V and J ends, which lost 2 bases and 4 bases, there was a span of 14 bases. The CDR3 DNA reads TGTGCCAGCTCACCAAGGCAACAGGGCTCCACCGGGGAGCTGTTTTTT. Amino acid sequence: CASSPRQQGSTGELFF.

This clone was observed a few times. This sequence joins TRBV2 and TRBJ1-2, with 9 bases aligning to TRBD1. Trimming took 1 base from V and 14 from J; bases not matched to a gene: 5. CDR3 size: 12 residues. Germline-derived CDR1 and CDR2 are SNHLY and FYNNEI. The CDR3 DNA reads as TGTGCCAGCAGTGAAGGACAGGGGGAAGAAACCTTC. Protein sequence: CASSEGQGEETF.

The chain employs TRBV28 and TRBJ2-5; tentative D call: TRBD2 (6 bases). CDR3 length: 14 amino acids. V was clipped by 7 bases and J by 6 bases, with 18 bases between them. CDR1 MDHEN and CDR2 SYDVKM come from the germline V gene. The CDR3 here is CASTRNRRVKTQYF. CDR3 in DNA: TGTGCCAGCACCCGGAATAGGAGGGTGAAGACCCAGTACTTC. The whole variable domain, remainder taken from reference TRBV28 and TRBJ2-5, is DVKVTQSSRYLVKRTGEKVFLECVQDMDHENMFWYRQDPGLGLRLIYFSYDVKMKEKGDIPEGYSVSREKKERFSLILESASTNQTSMYLCASTRNRRVKTQYFGPGTRLLVL.

J is TRBJ2-1 and V is TRBV18, with D perhaps given as TRBD1 or TRBD2 (5 bases each). This CDR3 spans 14 amino acids. V was pared by 7 bases and J by 0 bases, with 10 bases between. The germline CDR1 and CDR2 sequences are KGHSH and LQKENI. As DNA, the CDR3 is TGTGCCAGCTACCCCGGGACCTCCTACAATGAGCAGTTCTTC. This translates into CASYPGTSYNEQFF.

This clone has just one count. The chain carries TRBV7-6 and TRBJ2-2, with 8 positions matching TRBD2. V shed 6 bases, J shed 6 bases, and the junction held 9 bases outside the gene matches. The V gene's germline CDR1 is SGHVS and CDR2 FNYEAQ. CDR3 length equals 15 residues. CDR3 DNA sequence: TGTGCCAGCAGTCGCTGGGCGGGAGGTTCCGGGGAGCTGTTTTTT. It translates to CASSRWAGGSGELFF. Based on the CDR3 plus reference TRBV7-6 and TRBJ2-2, the full variable domain is GAGVSQSPRYKVTKRGQDVALRCDPISGHVSLYWYRQALGQGPEFLTYFNYEAQQDKSGLPNDRFSAERPEGSISTLTIQRTEQRDSAMYRCASSRWAGGSGELFFGEGSRLTVL.

The CDR3 sequence: CARSADRLNTEAFF. The CDR3 DNA follows: TGTGCCAGAAGCGCGGACAGGTTGAACACTGAAGCTTTCTTT. The chain carries TRBV5-3 and TRBJ1-1; 7 bases are a match to TRBD1. TRBV5-3 is known as an ORF, though its function is uncertain. The CDR3 length is 14 residues. J was trimmed by 0 bases and V by 4 bases; bases with no gene match: 3.

The V and J genes are TRBV5-1 and TRBJ2-2; 10 bases map to TRBD1. The J segment lost 7 bases and the V segment lost 4 bases, leaving 4 bases of the junction unmatched. CDR3 length equals 14 residues. CDR1 and CDR2 (germline): SGHRS, YFSETQ. As DNA, the CDR3 is TGCGCCAGCAGCGGGGGACAGGGGAACGGGGAGCTGTTTTTT. Protein sequence: CASSGGQGNGELFF.

This CDR3 is CASSHGTPRRNIQYF. DNA for the CDR3: TGCGCCAGCAGCCACGGGACCCCCAGGAGAAACATTCAGTACTTC. The chain uses TRBV4-1 and TRBJ2-4; either TRBD1 or TRBD2 may fit D (5 bases each). The germline V gene encodes CDR1 MGHRA and CDR2 YSYEKL. This CDR3 has 15 residues. V lost 3 bases to trimming and J lost 6 bases, with 15 bases between them.